Below, 20 T cell receptor beta chains from the same sample are listed, as sequenced in a study of T cells in Graves' hyperthyroidism and ophthalmopathy (dated 2019 in TCRdb). The library was produced with multiplex PCR. TCRdb names Illumina HiSeq 2000 as the instrument used. TCR beta CDR3 regions were amplified from RNA transcripts. For the first round of RT-PCR on the TCR CDR3, the HTBI primer set was used together with the Qiagen OneStep RT-PCR kit. The public sequencing data were trimmed at Q25 with fastp and processed into clonotypes with MiXCR by TCRdb, which kept only in-frame beta chains. Rows with one shared CDR3 protein collapse into an entry with the most common genes and DNA. The sample table records about 300,000 distinct CDR3 sequences; approximately 26% of these occur just once. Around 30% of the sample is in the top ten clones. The sequenced material came from blood. These receptor sequences come from a middle-aged man with Graves' hyperthyroidism that later progressed to Graves' ophthalmopathy.

This clonotype came up many times. This sequence joins TRBV12-3 or TRBV12-4 and TRBJ2-5, with TRBD2 matching over 9 bases. CDR3 size: 17 residues. Losses at the gene ends were 4 bases for V and 5 bases for J; bases not matched to a gene: 14. The CDR3 bases are TGTGCCAGCAGTTCTTTTGCGGGAGGGGAGATCAGGGAGACCCAGTACTTC. This gives the protein CASSSFAGGEIRETQYF.

V is TRBV30 and J is TRBJ2-2; 7 bases are shared with TRBD1. V dropped 0 bases and J dropped 5; count of bases not matched to a gene: 6. Germline loops: CDR1 GTSNPN, CDR2 SVGIG (reference sequence). CDR3 length equals 15 residues. The CDR3 sequence: CAWSVPGQLTGELFF. CDR3 coding DNA: TGTGCCTGGAGTGTCCCGGGACAGCTAACCGGGGAGCTGTTTTTT.

This chain joins TRBV6-9 and TRBJ1-6, with 9 bases aligning to TRBD1. The CDR3 totals 14 residues. Germline CDR1 is MNHGY and CDR2 is SVAAGI. The V and J ends lost 4 bases and 10 bases, in that order; junction bases with no gene match: 5. DNA for the CDR3: TGTGCCAGCAGTTTCGGGACAGGGTACTCACCCCTCCACTTT. Its translation: CASSFGTGYSPLHF.

CDR3 residues: CASTDRANTGELFF. CDR3 DNA sequence: TGTGCCAGCACGGACAGGGCCAACACCGGGGAGCTGTTTTTT. The chain combines TRBV12-3 or TRBV12-4 with TRBJ2-2, with 8 bases identical to TRBD1. CDR3 length: 14 residues. Trimming removed 7 bases from V and 2 bases from J; junction bases left unmatched: 3.

This clonotype was seen ten or more times. The chain links TRBV7-2 to TRBJ1-1; tentatively, D is TRBD1 (5 bases). V lost 1 base and J 1 base, leaving 7 bases between the germline ends. Germline assignment: CDR1 SGHTA and CDR2 FQGNSA. The CDR3 runs to 14 residues. CDR3 sequence reads: CASSLGGSNTEAFF. In nucleotides, the CDR3 is TGTGCCAGCAGCTTAGGGGGGTCGAACACTGAAGCTTTCTTT. The full variable domain, its missing parts supplied by reference TRBV7-2 and TRBJ1-1, is GAGVSQSPSNKVTEKGKDVELRCDPISGHTALYWYRQSLGQGLEFLIYFQGNSAPDKSGLPSDRFSAERTGGSVSTLTIQRTQQEDSAVYLCASSLGGSNTEAFFGQGTRLTVV.

This clonotype was picked up one time. The chain carries TRBV6-1 and TRBJ1-5, with unresolved D. The V end was cut by 4 bases, the J end by 6 bases, with 22 bases between. The length of the CDR3 is 17 residues. In germline, CDR1 is MNHNS, CDR2 SASEGT. CDR3 bases: TGTGCCAGCAGTGCCAAGGGTCATGCCAGTGGGCCTCAGCCCCAGCATTTT. Amino acids: CASSAKGHASGPQPQHF.

Ten or more counts support this clonotype. V gene TRBV10-3 combines with J gene TRBJ1-5; tentatively, D is TRBD1 (5 bases). The ends were cut back, 4 bases at V and 4 bases at J, with 8 bases in the middle. The germline V gene encodes CDR1 ENHRY and CDR2 SYGVKD. This CDR3 spans 13 amino acids. The CDR3 loop reads CAISVAGNQPQHF. In DNA, the CDR3 is TGTGCCATCAGTGTCGCAGGGAATCAGCCCCAGCATTTT.

This chain uses TRBV11-3 with TRBJ1-1, with TRBD1 identical over 11 bases. J gave up 7 bases and V 5 bases, and 9 bases lay outside the gene matches. Germline V gives CDR1 SGHNT, CDR2 YENEEA. The CDR3 runs to 15 residues. CDR3 coding DNA: TGTGCCAGCAGCCCGGGGGGACAGGGGGTGGATGAAGCTTTCTTT. This translates into CASSPGGQGVDEAFF.

This clonotype came up many times. This rearrangement joins TRBV12-3 or TRBV12-4 to TRBJ2-7, with a weak D call TRBD2 (7 bases). The V end was cut by 6 bases, the J end by 2 bases, with 14 bases between. This CDR3 region has 14 residues. The CDR3 bases are TGTGCCAGCAGGGCCGGCGGGGGCACCTACGAGCAGTACTTC. Residues: CASRAGGGTYEQYF.

Ten or more counts support this clonotype. The chain carries TRBV11-1 and TRBJ1-1; 8 nucleotides agree with TRBD1. V lost 5 bases and J lost 1; bases outside the gene matches: 12. The CDR3 runs to 17 residues. The V gene's germline CDR1 is SGHAT and CDR2 FQDESV (reference sequence). CDR3 protein: CASSIRQGSSRNTEAFF. The DNA of the CDR3 is TGTGCCAGCAGCATCCGACAGGGGTCGTCGCGGAACACTGAAGCTTTCTTT. The full variable domain, in which reference TRBV11-1 and TRBJ1-1 provide the parts outside the CDR3, is EAEVAQSPRYKITEKSQAVAFWCDPISGHATLYWYRQILGQGPELLVQFQDESVVDDSQLPKDRFSAERLKGVDSTLKIQPAELGDSAMYLCASSIRQGSSRNTEAFFGQGTRLTVV.

This clonotype was detected ten times or more. The gene calls are TRBV5-1 and TRBJ1-1, with D uncertain. The germline V gene has CDR1 SGHRS and CDR2 YFSETQ. V lost 6 bases and J 6 bases, leaving 6 bases between the germline ends. The CDR3 totals 10 residues. This chain's CDR3 is CASIGSEAFF. The CDR3 DNA follows: TGCGCCAGCATTGGGTCTGAAGCTTTCTTT.

This clonotype was detected ten times or more. One junction end does not reproduce the germline sequence, and a read error may be involved. This rearrangement joins TRBV6-5 to TRBJ1-1; no reliable D call. CDR1 and CDR2 from the germline V gene are MNHEY and SVGAGI. There are 14 residues in the CDR3. The CDR3 DNA follows: TGTGCCAGCAGTTACGGCCATTTGAACACTGAAGCTTCCTTT. This translates into CASSYGHLNTEASF.

The chain is built from TRBV30 and TRBJ1-2; D ambiguous. V was cut by 0 bases and J by 4 bases, with 9 bases left in between. The V gene's germline CDR1 is GTSNPN and CDR2 SVGIG (reference sequence). This CDR3 region has 13 residues. This CDR3 reads CAWSVYDTYGYTF. Written as DNA, the CDR3 is TGTGCCTGGAGTGTTTATGATACCTATGGCTACACCTTC.

This clonotype has just a few counts. The V call is TRBV28, the J call TRBJ2-5, with D perhaps TRBD1 or TRBD2 (5 bases each). Germline V gene sequence: CDR1 MDHEN, CDR2 SYDVKM. The V end lost 1 base, the J end lost 2 bases, and 11 bases lay between the germline ends. The CDR3 covers 15 residues. The CDR3 reads CASSLLGVNQETQYF. The CDR3, as DNA: TGTGCCAGCAGTTTATTGGGGGTAAATCAAGAGACCCAGTACTTC.

The chain couples TRBV13 to TRBJ1-2, with 9 bases identical to TRBD1. Germline V gives CDR1 PRHDT, CDR2 FYEKMQ (reference sequence). This CDR3 spans 13 amino acids. After removal of 7 bases from V and 5 bases from J, the junction contained 5 bases not matched to a gene. Here the CDR3 reads CASTQGAVYGYTF. The CDR3 DNA follows: TGTGCCAGCACACAGGGGGCGGTTTATGGCTACACCTTC.

The sample holds many counts of this clonotype. It may be a read error: a sequence one base away is much more abundant. The chain joins TRBV15 to TRBJ2-7, with TRBD1 matching 7 bases. Germline V gene sequence: CDR1 LNHNV, CDR2 YYDKDF (reference sequence). This CDR3 region has 13 residues. The chain's CDR3 is CATSSDRVYGQYF. DNA of the CDR3: TGTGCCACCAGCAGTGACAGGGTCTACGGGCAGTACTTC.

The V gene is TRBV11-2, the J gene TRBJ2-5; D is possibly TRBD1 (6 bases). CDR1 is SGHAT, CDR2 FQNNGV, per germline. The CDR3 is 14 amino acids. Trimming removed 5 bases from V and 2 bases from J, with 12 bases in between. CDR3 loop: CASSLTGWQETQYF. The CDR3, as DNA: TGTGCCAGCAGCCTGACAGGATGGCAAGAGACCCAGTACTTC.

This clonotype was observed at least ten times. This chain joins TRBV5-1 and TRBJ1-2; D is ambiguous. Per germline, CDR1 SGHRS and CDR2 YFSETQ. This CDR3 is 15 amino acids long. Trimming removed 4 bases from V and 4 bases from J, with 17 bases in between. The CDR3 region is CASSKGVGSSYGYTF. CDR3 sequence (DNA): TGCGCCAGCAGCAAGGGCGTGGGGAGCTCCTATGGCTACACCTTC.

This clonotype has ten or more counts. The rearrangement links TRBV10-2 to TRBJ2-7, with 7 positions matching TRBD2. This CDR3 region has 15 residues. Germline V CDR1 and CDR2: WSHSY, SAAADI. With 6 bases clipped from V and 7 bases from J, the junction kept 15 bases outside the gene matches. The CDR3 DNA sequence: TGCGCCAGCAGGGCCTCTAGCGGACTTACCTTTGAGCAGTACTTC. Protein product: CASRASSGLTFEQYF.

This clonotype was detected many times. This chain links TRBV6-1 with TRBJ2-2; 11 bases are a match to TRBD2. Germline CDR1 and CDR2: MNHNS and SASEGT. The CDR3 consists of 16 residues. Losses at the gene ends were 5 bases for V and 6 bases for J; bases not matched to a gene: 8. This CDR3 is CASSRTTSGGSGELFF. For the CDR3, the DNA is TGTGCCAGCAGTAGAACAACTAGCGGGGGCTCCGGGGAGCTGTTTTTT.